The 15 T cell receptor beta chains below were found in one sample sequenced in a study of blood T cell repertoires in COVID-19. Some clones are missing from TCRdb's copy, which holds only in-frame ones; the method was immunoSEQ multiplex PCR. The sample carries tens of thousands of clones, roughly nine tenths recorded once. The specimen sequenced was peripheral blood. These receptors originate from a man in his 70s with active COVID-19.

This clone was detected once. V and J are TRBV24-1 and TRBJ2-1; 11 positions agree with TRBD2. Germline V gives CDR1 KGHDR, CDR2 SFDVKD. The CDR3 totals 16 residues. V dropped 4 bases and J dropped 9; count of bases not matched to a gene: 10. The CDR3 is CATSETSGTGGGEQFF. CDR3 coding DNA: TGTGCCACCAGTGAGACTAGCGGGACCGGGGGGGGTGAGCAGTTCTTC.

The J gene is TRBJ1-2, the V gene TRBV7-8; 7 nucleotides match TRBD1. Germline CDR1 reads SGHVS; CDR2 reads FQNEAQ. V lost 3 bases, J lost 5 bases, and 12 bases stayed unmatched. The CDR3 runs 16 residues. The CDR3: CASSFGGGVREYGYTF. CDR3 DNA sequence: TGTGCCAGCAGCTTCGGAGGGGGCGTTCGGGAATATGGCTACACCTTC.

CDR3 residues: CASSRPWREGGPGELFF. In DNA, the CDR3 is TGTGCCAGCAGTCGCCCCTGGCGGGAAGGGGGCCCCGGGGAGCTGTTTTTT. This chain joins TRBV25-1 and TRBJ2-2, with D possibly being TRBD1 (7 bases). Germline V CDR1 and CDR2: MGHDK, SYGVNS. V was pared by 5 bases and J by 6 bases, with 22 bases between. This CDR3 is 17 amino acids long.

This sequence joins TRBV24-1 and TRBJ1-5; possibly TRBD1 for D (6 bases). Germline CDR1 KGHDR, CDR2 SFDVKD. Trimming took off 4 bases at V and 7 bases at J, with 16 bases between the two ends. CDR3 length: 15 amino acids. The CDR3 region is CATSEGGAGAQPQHF. CDR3 in DNA: TGTGCCACCAGTGAGGGGGGGGCCGGCGCCCAGCCCCAGCATTTT.

This clone was seen a single time. J is TRBJ1-1 and V is TRBV3-1 (or the pseudogene TRBV3-2); 9 positions match TRBD1. V lost 10 bases, J lost 4 bases, and 13 bases stayed unmatched. The CDR3 extends over 15 amino acids. Germline V gene lookup returns CDR1 LGHDT and CDR2 YNNKEL (reference sequence). The CDR3 region has the DNA TGTGCCACCAGAGACAGGGGGATGATCCGCACTGAAGCTTTCTTT. This encodes CATRDRGMIRTEAFF.

This chain joins TRBV29-1 and TRBJ2-5; tentative D call: TRBD2 (5 bases). Germline V gene lookup returns CDR1 SQVTM and CDR2 ANQGSEA. The V gene lost 7 bases and the J gene lost 4 bases, with 22 bases spanning the gap. The CDR3 is 15 residues long. The CDR3 region has the DNA TGCAGCGCCCCAACCGGAGCGGAGAAGGGAGAGACCCAGTACTTC. As protein: CSAPTGAEKGETQYF.

The chain couples TRBV25-1 to TRBJ2-7; maybe TRBD2 (6 bases). In germline, CDR1 is MGHDK, CDR2 SYGVNS. The CDR3 totals 14 residues. Trimming shortened V by 4 bases and J by 6 bases, and 16 bases separated the two germline ends. The CDR3 DNA is TGTGCCAGCAGTGTTTCGGGGGTCACGGCCGAGCAGTACTTC. Encoded protein: CASSVSGVTAEQYF.

This sequence joins TRBV15 and TRBJ2-7; 10 bases fit TRBD2. CDR1 and CDR2 from the germline V gene are LNHNV and YYDKDF (reference sequence). The CDR3 spans 16 residues. V shed 0 bases, J shed 5 bases, and the junction held 7 bases outside the gene matches. DNA of the CDR3: TGTGCCACCAGCAGAGATGGGCTAGCGGGAGCCCACGAGCAGTACTTC. This encodes CATSRDGLAGAHEQYF.

This sequence joins TRBV24-1 and TRBJ2-5; the match to TRBD1 covers 11 bases. V shed 4 bases, J shed 3 bases, and the junction held 6 bases outside the gene matches. Germline lookup yields CDR1 KGHDR and CDR2 SFDVKD. This CDR3 is 16 amino acids long. The DNA of the CDR3 is TGTGCCACCAGTGACCCTGGACAGGGGGCCGAAGAGACCCAGTACTTC. Protein product: CATSDPGQGAEETQYF.

The genes are TRBV24-1 and TRBJ2-2; 7 bases align to TRBD2. The V gene end was trimmed by 0 bases and the J gene end by 0 bases; junction bases not matched to a gene: 6. Germline V CDR1 and CDR2: KGHDR, SFDVKD. This CDR3 is 18 amino acids long. The CDR3 DNA reads as TGTGCCACCAGTGATTTGCCGGTAGCGGGCCCGAACACCGGGGAGCTGTTTTTT. Translation gives CATSDLPVAGPNTGELFF.

The table lists this clone with a count of one. The CDR3 sequence is CAWSPRGLRSGELFF. In DNA form, the CDR3 reads TGTGCCTGGAGCCCTCGGGGACTAAGATCCGGGGAGCTGTTTTTT. V and J are TRBV30 and TRBJ2-2; 7 positions agree with TRBD2. Germline trimming cut 3 bases from V and 6 bases from J; bases unmatched to any gene: 10. Looked up from germline, CDR1 is GTSNPN and CDR2 is SVGIG (reference sequence). The CDR3 has 15 residues.

This clone was observed once. The chain joins TRBV10-2 to TRBJ2-3, with 10 positions matching TRBD2. This CDR3 contains 15 residues. The V segment lost 6 bases and the J segment 1 base; nucleotides outside the gene matches: 4. The germline V gene has CDR1 WSHSY and CDR2 SAAADI. The CDR3 DNA sequence: TGCGCCAGCAGCCTGACTAGCGGGCGCACAGATACGCAGTATTTT. This encodes CASSLTSGRTDTQYF.

This chain connects TRBV18 to TRBJ2-3; D not resolved. This CDR3 region has 15 residues. V lost 0 bases to trimming and J lost 1 base, with 8 bases between them. In germline, CDR1 is KGHSH, CDR2 LQKENI. CDR3: CASSPPGRGTDTQYF. As DNA, the CDR3 is TGTGCCAGCTCACCACCGGGTCGGGGCACAGATACGCAGTATTTT.

The chain recombines TRBV24-1 with TRBJ2-2; 8 bases fit TRBD2. The germline V gene encodes CDR1 KGHDR and CDR2 SFDVKD. This CDR3 spans 17 amino acids. J was trimmed by 6 bases and V by 4 bases; bases with no gene match: 12. The CDR3 is CATSESGGRFSAGELFF. For the CDR3, the DNA is TGTGCCACCAGTGAGAGCGGGGGCCGGTTCTCCGCCGGGGAGCTGTTTTTT.

About this clone itself: Germline and junction disagree at one end, which may indicate a read error. The chain uses TRBV4-3 and TRBJ2-1, with TRBD2 identical over 12 bases. CDR1 and CDR2 (germline): LGHNA, YSLEER. The CDR3 has 15 amino acids. The CDR3 region has the DNA TGCGCCAGCAGCCAAGGACTAGCGGGAGCAATCAACCAGCTCTTC. It specifies CASSQGLAGAINQLF.